Presented here are 4 T cell receptor beta chains from one specimen sequenced in a study of blood T cell repertoires in COVID-19. TCRdb's table, derived via immunoSEQ multiplex PCR, lists solely in-frame clones and lacks some. Of 110,000 or so clones listed, around 81% are singletons. The specimen sequenced was peripheral blood. These receptors were taken from a human donor in a cohort sampled during active or convalescent COVID-19.

The J gene is TRBJ2-3, the V gene TRBV6-5; perhaps TRBD2 as D (6 bases). Germline V CDR1 and CDR2: MNHEY, SVGAGI. Between the trimmed V and J ends, which lost 7 bases and 2 bases, there was a span of 13 bases. This CDR3 is built from 14 residues. DNA of the CDR3: TGTGCCAGCACCGACGGGGGTAACACAGATACGCAGTATTTT. Translating it yields CASTDGGNTDTQYF.

There are a few counts of this clone. V usage is TRBV19 and J usage is TRBJ2-6, with 7 nucleotides matching TRBD1. The CDR3 runs to 16 residues. V was pared by 3 bases and J by 1 base, with 3 bases of the junction left unmatched. Germline lookup yields CDR1 LNHDA and CDR2 SQIVND (reference sequence). The chain's CDR3 is CASSIPRGSGANVLTF. CDR3 DNA: TGTGCCAGTAGTATCCCCAGGGGGTCTGGGGCCAACGTCCTGACTTTC.

The chain employs TRBV27 and TRBJ2-1; D remains ambiguous. From germline, CDR1 is MNHEY and CDR2 SMNVEV (reference sequence). The CDR3 loop spans 15 amino acids. V shed 5 bases and J shed 0 bases, with 11 bases lying between them. The CDR3 sequence: CASSSYRSSYNEQFF. CDR3 nucleotides: TGTGCCAGCAGTAGCTACCGAAGCTCCTACAATGAGCAGTTCTTC.

The chain carries TRBV28 and TRBJ1-2; D is perhaps TRBD1 (5 bases). This CDR3 is built from 15 residues. Germline V gives CDR1 MDHEN, CDR2 SYDVKM. Trimming took 7 bases from V and 5 from J, leaving 20 bases between them. CDR3 DNA: TGTGCCAGCACCTCAGATATGTGGACACTTTATGGCTACACCTTC. This codes for CASTSDMWTLYGYTF.